A selection of T cell receptor beta chains follows, all from one sample in a study of technical replicates of blood from a few donors. Clones were read by immunoSEQ multiplex PCR, and TCRdb kept only the in-frame ones, dropping some. The data contain about 93,000 clones, approximately 95% of them singletons. The sequenced material came from T cells isolated from PBMCs. Receptors originate from a human donor in good health. CDR3s include the opening cysteine and the closing phenylalanine or tryptophan.

v_gene | CDR3aa
TRBV14 | CASSQGTRVGETQYF
TRBV5-6 | CASSLAGRGITEAFF
TRBV5-1 | CASSPGQYSNQPQHF
TRBV2 | CASGSNSYNEQFF
TRBV6-1 | CASSEFQVGQGLDEQYF
TRBV28 | CASSFMLAGVMSEQYF
TRBV9 | CASSVLSRGSGPGELFF
TRBV7-2 | CASSPVRGGPGTDTQYF
TRBV27 | CASSNQGANYGYTF
TRBV28 | CASSFRYSTGYTF
TRBV18 | CASSPLVAGTTDTQYF
TRBV15 | CATSRELGQINQPQHF
TRBV23-1 | CASSQFRTSGNDTQYF
TRBV6-6 | CASGGQNNQPQHF
TRBV6-5 | CASSSGLYIQYF
TRBV15 | CATSRYGETQYF
TRBV18 | CASSSPGQRNTEAFF
TRBV6-5 | CASSWTPGSEAREQYF
TRBV14 | CASSQGQAGSYEQYF
TRBV27 | CASSLYGVDEQFF
TRBV28 | CASGEGREVFYGYTF
TRBV5-1 | CASSNGGLADNTGELFF
TRBV9 | CASSVGGRETEAFF
TRBV7-3 | CASSLLAGGSYEQYF
TRBV5-1 | CASSLAGPYYGYTF
TRBV11-3 | CASSYRVGTQETQYF
TRBV4-2 | CASSQEGKGRDPTGELFF
TRBV2 | CASSTGSDTEAFF
TRBV5-6 | CASGRDSSYNEQFF
TRBV19 | CASSINRDKNEQYF
TRBV5-1 | CASRPTSTSVYEQYF
TRBV6-1 | CASSEMGSLPGDEKLFF
TRBV15 | CATSRQDQPQHF
TRBV29-1 | CSVGDPRGLRAYEQYF
TRBV15 | CATSSRLAANTGELFF
TRBV6-1 | CASSETSASYEQYF
TRBV18 | CASSPGLGDYGYTF
TRBV7-2 | CASSLAGLAGENEQYF
TRBV6-1 | CASSEDDRPQEPQHF
TRBV25-1 | CASSDRLGGATQYF